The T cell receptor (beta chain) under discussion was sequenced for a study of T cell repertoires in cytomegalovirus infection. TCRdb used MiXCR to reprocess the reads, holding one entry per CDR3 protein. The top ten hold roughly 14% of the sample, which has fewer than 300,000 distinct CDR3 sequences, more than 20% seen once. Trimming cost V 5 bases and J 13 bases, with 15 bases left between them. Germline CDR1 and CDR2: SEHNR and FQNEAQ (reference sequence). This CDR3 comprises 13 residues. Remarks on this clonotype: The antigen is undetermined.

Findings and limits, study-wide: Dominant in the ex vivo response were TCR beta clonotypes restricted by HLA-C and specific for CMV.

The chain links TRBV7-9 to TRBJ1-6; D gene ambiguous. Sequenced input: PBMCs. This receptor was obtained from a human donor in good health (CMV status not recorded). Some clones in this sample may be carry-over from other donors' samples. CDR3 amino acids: CASSPTRGNPLHF. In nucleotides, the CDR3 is TGTGCCAGCAGCCCAACCCGGGGAAATCCCCTCCACTTT.